Reported below is one T cell receptor (beta chain). In this sample, this clonotype turned up many times. The antigen this receptor binds is unknown. One base away there is no much larger clone; base qualities are not given. The label giving this sample's treatment or condition can be read as: in vitro stimulation with specific CMV peptide epitopes to enrich CMV-specific T cells. This sample was taken from a study of T cell repertoires in cytomegalovirus infection (dated by TCRdb to about 2019). Regarding the study in general: Recently identified HLA-C-restricted CMV epitopes, whose presentation resists viral immunomodulation, were targeted by peptide stimulations together with well-studied HLA-B-restricted epitopes. Donor HLA type was relevant to the analysis, as public TCR beta signatures indicated carriage of CMV infection together with the matching HLA type.

The run used an Illumina HiSeq 1500. TCRdb trimmed public reads at Q25 via fastp, called clones via MiXCR and kept in-frame beta chains. Records with the same CDR3 protein are collapsed into one entry carrying the most frequent genes and DNA. This sample comprises 95,000 to 120,000 distinct CDR3 sequences, about 30% of them detected only once. The top ten constitute less than 45% of the sample. Overall study outcomes, separate from this receptor: The ex vivo response was dominated by HLA-C-restricted CMV-specific TCR beta clonotypes, and the single most frequent clonotype in two of eight donors was supplied by these HLA-C-restricted clonotypes. In both this cohort and an independent 352-donor cohort, the cumulative frequency of public TCR beta family members distinguished carriers of CMV infection plus the relevant HLA type.

The germline V and J ends show losses of 4 bases and 10 bases respectively, and no gene match explains 12 bases of the junction. From its cysteine to its phenylalanine, the CDR3 spans 15 amino acids. The DNA shown is the 45-base CDR3, in frame from base 1. The germline V gene (reference sequence) yields SGHNT for CDR1 and YYREEE for CDR2. The sample in question was CD8+ T cells from cultured PBMCs, obtained from culture after CMV antigen stimulation. The V and J genes are TRBV5-4 and TRBJ2-2, with 8 junctional bases fitting TRBD1. This sequence originates from a human donor in good health (CMV status not recorded). Some clones in this sample may be carry-over from other donors' samples. CDR3 loop: CASSGPGQGYLELFF. The sequenced DNA: TGTGCCAGCAGCGGCCCCGGACAGGGCTATCTGGAGCTGTTTTTT.